The 10 T cell receptor beta chains below were found in one sample sequenced in a study of shared clonotypes between healthy human individuals. Sequencing was performed with immunoSEQ multiplex PCR; in TCRdb, only in-frame clones are kept and a portion is missing. The sample comprises about 2.2 million clones, just over 90% of which are singletons, and around 1.8% rests with the top ten. Positive CCR7 selection of CD45RO-negative cells yielded the naive CD8 cells, and terminally differentiated effector memory CD45RA+ cells were excluded. Sequenced input: naive CD8+ T cells from PBMCs. These TCRs come from a man younger than 35 in good health. Some clones in this sample may be carry-over from other donors' samples.

The chain is built from TRBV7-9 and TRBJ2-2; 9 positions match TRBD2. The germline V gene has CDR1 SEHNR and CDR2 FQNEAQ (reference sequence). The CDR3 extends over 16 amino acids. V shed 8 bases, J shed 5 bases, and the junction held 12 bases outside the gene matches. CDR3 sequence reads: CASSGSGSVWTGELFF. The CDR3 DNA is TGTGCCAGCTCTGGTAGCGGGAGCGTTTGGACCGGGGAGCTGTTTTTT.

This chain uses TRBV28 with TRBJ2-7; D is perhaps TRBD1 (9 bases). This CDR3 contains 17 residues. V lost 4 bases and J 0 bases, leaving 19 bases between the germline ends. Per the germline V gene, CDR1 is MDHEN and CDR2 is SYDVKM. CDR3 sequence reads: CASSSVSGDRASYEQYF. In DNA form, the CDR3 reads TGTGCCAGCAGTTCAGTTAGCGGGGACAGGGCCTCCTACGAGCAGTACTTC.

A note on this clone: The sample contains more than one DNA sequence encoding this CDR3. The rearrangement links TRBV6-1 to TRBJ2-7, with 7 bases lining up with TRBD1. V was pared by 1 base and J by 2 bases, with 2 bases of the junction left unmatched. This CDR3 is 14 amino acids long. Germline V gene sequence: CDR1 MNHNS, CDR2 SASEGT. In DNA form, the CDR3 reads TGTGCCAGCAGTGAAGACAGGGGAACCTACGAGCAGTACTTC. Translation gives CASSEDRGTYEQYF.

This clone was seen a handful of times. V is TRBV13 and J is TRBJ2-2, with D unclear. Trimming took off 0 bases at V and 0 bases at J, with 5 bases between the two ends. The CDR3 consists of 15 residues. Germline-derived CDR1 and CDR2 are PRHDT and FYEKMQ (reference sequence). The CDR3 DNA reads TGTGCCAGCAGCTTAGGACGGACGAACACCGGGGAGCTGTTTTTT. Its translation: CASSLGRTNTGELFF.

This rearrangement joins TRBV6-4 to TRBJ1-1; no clear D. The germline V and J ends were trimmed by 7 bases and 2 bases, with 17 bases remaining between them. Germline V CDR1 and CDR2: MRHNA, SNTAGT. The CDR3 is 15 amino acids. CDR3 amino acids: CASKTPRPGNTEAFF. The CDR3 DNA follows: TGTGCCAGCAAAACGCCCCGACCTGGAAACACTGAAGCTTTCTTT.

The CDR3 coding sequence is TGTGCCAGTAGTGTCCGGGCAGGGGGCCGTTACGAGCAGTACTTC. It encodes CASSVRAGGRYEQYF. The V call is TRBV19, the J call TRBJ2-7, with 8 bases matching TRBD1. After removal of 5 bases from V and 4 bases from J, the junction contained 10 bases not matched to a gene. CDR1 is LNHDA and CDR2 is SQIVND in the germline V gene (reference sequence). The CDR3 has 15 amino acids.

This clone showed up just once. The rearrangement links TRBV7-2 to TRBJ2-7, with TRBD2 identical over 7 bases. The junction had 16 bases not matched to a gene; V was cut back by 4 bases and J by 4 bases. This CDR3 is 17 amino acids long. The V gene's germline CDR1 is SGHTA and CDR2 FQGNSA. CDR3: CASSSTTVVGEGYEQYF. CDR3 DNA sequence: TGTGCCAGCAGCTCGACCACGGTGGTAGGGGAGGGGTACGAGCAGTACTTC.

The genes are TRBV27 and TRBJ2-1, with TRBD2 matching over 8 bases. Germline V CDR1 and CDR2: MNHEY, SMNVEV (reference sequence). The CDR3 is made up of 15 amino acids. V gave up 5 bases and J gave up 8 bases; unmatched junction bases: 11. The chain's CDR3 is CASSRGGTLGDEQFF. The CDR3 coding sequence is TGTGCCAGCAGTCGGGGGGGGACCTTGGGCGATGAGCAGTTCTTC.

The chain joins TRBV27 to TRBJ2-1; 9 bases are shared with TRBD2. In germline, CDR1 is MNHEY, CDR2 SMNVEV (reference sequence). The CDR3 length is 13 residues. V gave up 2 bases and J gave up 10 bases; unmatched junction bases: 3. In DNA, the CDR3 is TGTGCCAGCAGTTTAATCGCGGGAGGGGAGCAGTTCTTC. It codes for CASSLIAGGEQFF.

V usage is TRBV13 and J usage is TRBJ2-7, with 9 nucleotides matching TRBD1. The CDR3 length is 13 residues. V lost 6 bases, J lost 2 bases, and 2 bases stayed unmatched. The V gene's germline CDR1 is PRHDT and CDR2 FYEKMQ (reference sequence). CDR3 sequence: CASRQGATYEQYF. Here the CDR3 DNA reads TGTGCCAGCAGACAGGGGGCTACCTACGAGCAGTACTTC.